The clone carrying this T cell receptor beta chain was recorded many times. Its antigen is unidentified. These data come from a study of tumor-infiltrating lymphocytes in primary liver carcinoma. Looking at the study overall: Surgeons treated the primary liver carcinoma of the patients by surgical resection. Study-level findings and limits: Tumors reached a significantly greater top-250-clone fraction than blood did (p = 0.039).

Germline DNA was extracted too, while blood RNA derived from unsorted whole blood. Production of TCR beta cDNA used 400 to 600 ng total RNA together with a constant-region primer. What produced the TCR beta libraries was three nested multiplex PCR rounds using slightly modified ARM-PCR. TCRdb reprocessed the multiplex PCR reads with MiXCR, giving one entry per CDR3 protein. The top ten clones hold approximately 9.4% of a sample with hundreds of thousands of distinct CDR3 sequences, approximately 60% of them seen once. The sequenced sample consisted of peripheral blood. The clonotype comes from a man aged 35-49 years with primary liver carcinoma and hepatitis B virus infection.

CDR3 in amino acids: CAISEANEKLFF. CDR3 in DNA: TGTGCCATCAGTGAAGCTAATGAAAAACTGTTTTTT. V usage is TRBV10-3 and J usage is TRBJ1-4; no clear D gene. The V gene lost 3 bases and the J gene lost 3 bases, with 2 bases spanning the gap. Germline CDR1 ENHRY, CDR2 SYGVKD. CDR3 length: 12 residues.